This TCR beta chain was found in a study of shared clonotypes between healthy human individuals. Whole-study findings and limits: Only blood underwent sampling, and tissue repertoires likely differ. Among the subsets, naive ones generally showed larger estimated richness than memory ones.

The assay was immunoSEQ multiplex PCR, and TCRdb's table has in-frame clones only and misses some. The sample records some 1.5 million clones, 95% to 99% being singletons. The germline V and J ends were trimmed by 10 bases and 4 bases, with 16 bases remaining between them. Germline CDR1 reads LNHDA; CDR2 reads SQIVND (reference sequence). The CDR3 sequence is 14 residues long. This clone occurred once. Its antigen remains unidentified. Donors comprised healthy HIV-negative adults lacking recent acute infections or vaccinations. Those who donated, Caucasian adults without exception, all lived in Nashville, Tennessee.

This TCR derives from a man aged 30 to 39 in good health. The J gene is TRBJ2-2, the V gene TRBV19; D gene ambiguous. The material sequenced was naive CD4+ T cells sorted from blood. As for subset: CD45RA+ positively selected. CDR3: CATTPRLITGELFF. In DNA, the CDR3 is TGTGCCACGACCCCCCGACTGATCACCGGGGAGCTGTTTTTT.